The 10 T cell receptor beta chains below all came from one sample that was sequenced in a study of T cells in Graves' hyperthyroidism and ophthalmopathy. Amplification yielded TCR beta CDR3 regions, with RNA transcripts as the source. Carried out on the TCR CDR3, a first-round RT-PCR used the HTBI primer set. TCRdb independently ran MiXCR on the multiplex PCR reads; one entry per CDR3 protein. The repertoire has hundreds of thousands of distinct CDR3 sequences, roughly 15% of them found once; the top ten carry roughly a tenth. Sequencing input: blood. These receptors all come from a woman between 18 and 29 years old with Graves' hyperthyroidism.

This clonotype was counted a few times. This rearrangement joins TRBV9 to TRBJ2-3; 7 bases agree with TRBD2. The CDR3 is made up of 16 amino acids. V shed 4 bases, J shed 1 base, and the junction held 9 bases outside the gene matches. The V gene's germline CDR1 is SGDLS and CDR2 YYNGEE. The CDR3 sequence: CASSPRAGHRTDTQYF. The CDR3 nucleotides read TGTGCCAGCAGCCCCCGAGCGGGGCACCGCACAGATACGCAGTATTTT.

This clonotype came up many times. The chain carries TRBV29-1 and TRBJ2-1, with 8 bases identical to TRBD1. CDR3 length equals 14 residues. Losses at the gene ends were 6 bases for V and 7 bases for J; bases not matched to a gene: 11. Germline V gene data show CDR1 as SQVTM and CDR2 as ANQGSEA. The CDR3 DNA sequence: TGCAGCGTGATACCCCGGGACAGGCCGAATGAGCAGTTCTTC. Translation gives CSVIPRDRPNEQFF.

About this clonotype itself: This may be a read error: a much more frequent sequence differs by one nucleotide. The chain combines TRBV18 with TRBJ1-2; perhaps TRBD1 as D (6 bases). Germline values: CDR1 KGHSH, CDR2 LQKENI. The CDR3 totals 13 residues. The CDR3 DNA is TGTGCCAGCTCACCACCGGGGGCCTATGGCTACGCCTTC. Its protein is CASSPPGAYGYAF.

This clonotype was observed a few times. The V and J genes are TRBV6-2 or TRBV6-3 and TRBJ2-2; D remains unclear. Deletions cut 0 bases from V and 4 bases from J, with 6 bases between. This CDR3 has 14 residues. Germline lookup yields CDR1 MNHEY and CDR2 SVGEGT. This chain's CDR3 is CASSYSGRTGELFF. CDR3 coding DNA: TGTGCCAGCAGTTACTCCGGGCGCACCGGGGAGCTGTTTTTT.

This clonotype was picked up a small number of times. The chain combines TRBV6-6 with TRBJ2-3; TRBD2 is a possible D gene (5 bases). CDR1 and CDR2 (germline): MNHNY, SVGAGI (reference sequence). V was cut by 0 bases and J by 10 bases, with 20 bases left in between. This CDR3 has 16 amino acids. The chain's CDR3 is CASSYSIGSDLGAQYF. The CDR3 region has the DNA TGTGCCAGCAGTTACTCGATAGGGAGCGACCTCGGAGCGCAGTATTTT.

This clonotype turned up a few times. V gene TRBV29-1 combines with J gene TRBJ2-7; 7 bases map to TRBD1. CDR1 is SQVTM, CDR2 ANQGSEA, per germline. V lost 6 bases, J lost 6 bases, and 17 bases stayed unmatched. The CDR3 loop spans 15 amino acids. CDR3 nucleotide sequence: TGCAGCGTGGCAGACTGGCGACAGGGCAGGGGCGAGCAGTACTTC. Its protein is CSVADWRQGRGEQYF.

A few counts support this clonotype. A much larger clone lies a single base off, so this may be a read error. The chain couples TRBV30 to TRBJ1-3, with D hard to call. The CDR3 covers 10 residues. V was cut by 0 bases and J by 6 bases, with 0 bases left in between. Germline values: CDR1 GTSNPN, CDR2 SVGIG (reference sequence). The chain's CDR3 is CAWSVNTIYF. DNA for the CDR3: TGTGCCTGGAGTGTAAACACCATATATTTT.

This clonotype has a count of ten or more. The gene calls are TRBV3-1 and TRBJ2-7; weak D call: TRBD2 (6 bases). Germline assignment: CDR1 LGHDT and CDR2 YNNKEL (reference sequence). The CDR3 has 14 residues. Trimming removed 1 base at V and 6 bases at J, with 13 bases between. CDR3 region: CASSQGGRAGEQYF. CDR3 in DNA: TGTGCCAGCAGCCAAGGGGGACGAGCGGGCGAGCAGTACTTC.

This clonotype was observed a few times. This sequence joins TRBV6-2 or TRBV6-3 and TRBJ2-4; a weak D match, TRBD2 (5 bases). This CDR3 comprises 15 residues. V lost 4 bases and J lost 0, with 10 bases in between. Germline-derived CDR1 and CDR2 are MNHEY and SVGEGT. The CDR3 region is CASSSGFIAKNIQYF. The CDR3 DNA reads as TGTGCCAGCAGTTCGGGATTCATAGCCAAAAACATTCAGTACTTC.

This clonotype has ten or more counts. The rearrangement uses TRBV7-3 and TRBJ2-1; 9 positions agree with TRBD2. The CDR3 runs 13 residues. Trimming at V came to 1 base and at J to 8 bases, leaving 0 bases not matched to a gene. CDR1 is SGHTA, CDR2 FQGTGA, per germline. CDR3 in DNA: TGTGCCAGCAGCTTAATAGCGGGAGATGAGCAGTTCTTC. Amino acids: CASSLIAGDEQFF.